This T cell receptor (beta chain) stems from a study of shared clonotypes between healthy human individuals (TCRdb year 2020). Regarding the complete study: The cohort comprised a couple of women and three men aged 18 to 49 years. For each donor, CD4 naive and CD4 memory were each given three plates, CD8 naive was given two plates, and CD8 memory was given one plate. To estimate repertoire size and how much clonotype sharing occurs between individuals, the study deeply sequenced the blood TCR repertoires of several healthy adults. To increase sequencing depth and limit assay-specific biases, TCR repertoire library preparation and sequencing were carried out by different laboratories using diverse techniques. Leukapheresis yielded between about 0.85 and 9 billion PBMCs per donor. The study at large found these results: Only blood was sampled, and tissue TCR repertoires likely differ from those in blood. Incomplete sequencing was indicated by rarefaction of sorted-subset datasets, despite the large sequencing depth. Because the study included a small number of donors, the genetic and exposure-history diversity represented was limited. Pairwise subsampling led to the expectation that sequencing depth would affect the degree of clonotype sharing among donors. Higher generation probabilities were observed for clonotypes shared by all four sorted-subset donors than for non-shared clonotypes. Naive subsets generally had larger estimated clonotype richness than memory subsets. Across four donors, about 5.2% of naive CD4, more than 3% of naive CD8, around 2.1% of memory CD4, and under 0.45% of memory CD8 clonotypes were shared.

TCR CDR3 regions were amplified from genomic DNA by multiplex PCR using the deep immunoSEQ assay. Extracted genomic DNA from each cell subset was spread evenly across all wells of several immunoSEQ 96-well plates, with each plate serving as a replicate. For sorted subsets, roughly 200 ng of genomic DNA, equivalent to 25,000 to 35,000 T cell genomes, went into each replicate PCR. Purified libraries were measured with a Qubit 3.0 fluorometer, size-checked on a Bioanalyzer 2100, and measured again with the KAPA Library Quantification kit. Every immunoSEQ 96-well plate was sequenced on a dedicated single-read 150-cycle Illumina NextSeq 550 flow cell. The paper's data handling went like this. The immunoSEQ output contained only junctional sequences without quality scores, so filtering could not match that applied to full-length reads. Sequences were annotated with PyIR, a Python wrapper for IgBLAST v1.9, and V/J genes and CDR3 were assigned using IMGT germline references. Reads were filtered out if the reads had weak V/J assignments (E-value above 1e-6), no CDR3, stop codons, out-of-frame junctions, or ambiguous translated residues. V3J clonotypes were defined by identical inferred V gene, J gene, and CDR3 amino acid sequence. Percentage overlap between repertoires was calculated by dividing the number of shared unique clonotypes by the size of the smaller repertoire. Repertoire richness was assessed with RTK rarefaction, the Chao1 estimator, and Recon v2.1 estimates of unobserved clonotypes. For all TCRbeta clonotypes obtained by the gDNA method from a few donors, generation probabilities were computed with OLGA. What TCRdb holds here is the immuneACCESS table cut down to in-frame rearrangements. Part of the clones is not present; checked against another copy, under half of the missing clones reflect an unresolved V gene, and the others are unexplained. V and J calls plus clone size are reproduced from that table; the DNA served to infer D and trimming. Here the sample has approximately 720,000 clones; just over 90% occur a single time. The ten largest account for 24% of the sample.

CDR3 length: 14 amino acids, cysteine to phenylalanine. The only DNA kept is the CDR3, 42 bases in frame from the first base. Trimming leaves V shorter by 5 bases and J shorter by 7 bases, with the junction holding 8 bases beyond the gene matches. Based on the germline V gene, the CDR1 and CDR2 sequences are SGHNT and YENEEA. Comments on this clone: The antigen it binds to is not known. The input lacks base qualities; no much larger clone sits a single base away.

CD8 naive samples consisted of CD45RO-negative cells that were positively selected for CCR7, yielding a CD45RA+CCR7+ population without TemRA cells. The donors were healthy, HIV-negative adults who had no recently reported acute infections or vaccinations. Only Caucasian adults living in Nashville, Tennessee, USA were represented among the donors. Blood was collected by leukapheresis, and PBMCs were isolated by Ficoll-Histopaque density gradient centrifugation and then cryopreserved in liquid nitrogen vapor phase. Analytical flow cytometry was used to check the purity and quantity of each magnetically sorted T cell population. From each sorted fraction, genomic DNA was isolated and quantified by UV absorbance on a Nanodrop 2000c.

The sequence links TRBV11-3 to TRBJ2-1; 7 nucleotides in the junction match TRBD2. The receptor was derived from a man between 25 and 39 years old in good health. Material for sequencing was naive CD8+ T cells sorted from blood. Reading the label with the study, this specimen's cell subset or site is: CD45RA+CCR7+. The CDR3 in this case is CASSASSGFNEQFF. The nucleotide sequence reads as follows: TGTGCCAGCAGCGCAAGTAGCGGGTTTAATGAGCAGTTCTTC.